A selection of T cell receptor beta chains follows, all from one sample in a study of Ad26.COV2.S vaccination and SARS-CoV-2 variants. Some clones are missing from TCRdb's copy, which holds only in-frame ones; the method was immunoSEQ multiplex PCR. The sample consists of roughly 410,000 clones, 83% of them appearing once. The material sequenced was peripheral blood, taken in a trial of Ad26.COV2.S vaccine versus placebo. The receptors stem from a person aged 18-65 years who received the Ad26.COV2.S COVID-19 vaccine or a placebo. Each CDR3 is given with its conserved first and last residue. D genes are given only for firm matches. Clone size is shown for a subset of rows, as once, few, many or a class of expanded clone.

TRBD1	TRBV6-5	-	CASTWDRAGNTIYF
TRBD1	TRBV27	-	CASSLWDRQNSPLHF
TRBD1	TRBV5-4	-	CASRRETGGYGYTF
-	TRBV6-6	-	CASRFPGLEISDTQYF
-	TRBV2	-	CASSLHRGGQYF
-	TRBV12-1	-	CASSFVRLSLHF
-	TRBV5-1	once	CASSPLGMGYTF
-	TRBV3-1/TRBV3-2	-	CASSQDRGSGNEQFF
TRBD1	TRBV27	-	CATSTRGAPEAFF
-	TRBV4-3	-	CASSHVTGTWGTGELFF
TRBD1	TRBV7-9	few	CASSSLDRDRGGYTF
-	TRBV18	-	CASSPGGTNEKLFF
-	TRBV25-1	-	CASLLGNEQYF
TRBD1	TRBV6-5	once	CASSYSTGLVYGYTF
-	TRBV27	-	CASRPRRDYGYTF
TRBD2	TRBV6-2/TRBV6-3	-	CASSSGGLAGGQETQYF
-	TRBV9	-	CASSVVVEFEAFF
TRBD2	TRBV7-9	-	CASSSSAGGTDTQYF
TRBD1	TRBV19	-	CASSPTGGLGGELFF
-	TRBV7-3	once	CASSSPRVGPGNTIYF
-	TRBV19	-	CASRGGNQPQHF
TRBD2	TRBV6-5	-	CATREGIAKNIQYF
-	TRBV27	-	CASSLSGGVVNTEAFF
-	TRBV2	-	CASSESGGVYEQYF
-	TRBV4-2	-	CASSRLEGGYQPQHF
-	TRBV12-3/TRBV12-4	-	CASSLGTYNEQFF
TRBD2	TRBV18	-	CASSPRLAGGVSGETQYF
-	TRBV7-8	-	CASSFMDTQYF
-	TRBV6-4	-	CASARALAKNIQYF
-	TRBV5-4	once	CASGNGGANYGYTF
-	TRBV10-3	-	CAISDLLIGNSYEQYF
-	TRBV14	-	CASSQDVGRIYTEAFF
-	TRBV2	-	CASSLQVKLFF
-	TRBV12-3/TRBV12-4	-	CASSPRRVNEQFF
-	TRBV4-3	-	CASSQERYRAQETQYF
-	TRBV2	-	CASSGAPRSQMAQHF
TRBD2	TRBV7-9	-	CASSSGLAERGADTQYF
TRBD2	TRBV9	-	CASSALSGRGTGELFF
-	TRBV7-9	-	CASSPPTDTQYF
TRBD2	TRBV11-3	-	CASSFARRSGRKGVPDTQYF
-	TRBV4-1	-	CASSPSMAGASPLHF
-	TRBV7-2	-	CASRYILALTDTQYF